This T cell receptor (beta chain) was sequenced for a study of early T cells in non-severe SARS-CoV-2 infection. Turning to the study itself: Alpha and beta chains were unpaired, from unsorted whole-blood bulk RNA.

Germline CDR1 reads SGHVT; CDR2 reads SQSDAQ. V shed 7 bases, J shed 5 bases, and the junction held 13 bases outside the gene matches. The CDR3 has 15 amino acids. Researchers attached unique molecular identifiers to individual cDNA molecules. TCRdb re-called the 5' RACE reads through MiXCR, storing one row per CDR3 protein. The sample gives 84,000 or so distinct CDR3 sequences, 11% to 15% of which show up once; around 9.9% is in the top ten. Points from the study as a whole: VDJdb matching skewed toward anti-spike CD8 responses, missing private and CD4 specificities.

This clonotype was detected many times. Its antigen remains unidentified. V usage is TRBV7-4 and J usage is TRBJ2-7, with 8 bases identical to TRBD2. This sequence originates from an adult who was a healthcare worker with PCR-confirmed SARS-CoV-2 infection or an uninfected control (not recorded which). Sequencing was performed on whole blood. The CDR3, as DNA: TGTGCCAGCACCCTTACCGGTCGGGGGGGACACGAGCAGTACTTC. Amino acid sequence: CASTLTGRGGHEQYF.